This T cell receptor beta chain was found in a study of blood T cell repertoires in COVID-19. Study-wide background: The United States, Italy and Spain supplied acute and convalescent COVID-19 samples.

Germline CDR1 KGHSH, CDR2 LQKENI. The CDR3 runs to 16 residues. V lost 0 bases and J lost 6; bases outside the gene matches: 7. Libraries were prepared by immunoSEQ multiplex PCR; TCRdb keeps only in-frame clonotypes and omits some of them. The sample lists 25,000 or so clones; 90% to 95% were seen once. Input material: peripheral blood. The sequence came from a woman in her fifties or sixties with active COVID-19. The chain uses TRBV18 and TRBJ2-1, with TRBD2 identical over 8 bases. The CDR3 spells CASSPPAAGVANEQFF. CDR3 in DNA: TGTGCCAGCTCACCACCTGCAGCGGGAGTAGCCAATGAGCAGTTCTTC.